Included here is one T cell receptor (beta chain) sequence, with context. V shed 0 bases, J shed 10 bases, and the junction held 13 bases outside the gene matches. Germline V gene lookup returns CDR1 SGHTA and CDR2 FQGTGA. CDR3 length: 17 amino acids. These data belong to a study of T cells in Graves' hyperthyroidism and ophthalmopathy. It was RNA transcripts that yielded the amplified TCR beta CDR3 regions. HTBI primers drove first-round RT-PCR of the TCR CDR3. TCRdb reanalysed the multiplex PCR reads using MiXCR and keeps one entry per CDR3 protein. Of 500,000 to 600,000 distinct CDR3 sequences in the sample, around 15% were seen once. In patients aged 18 to 65, hyperthyroidism was newly diagnosed, with duration under 2 months. Thyroid ultrasound and orbital computed tomography, with clinical symptoms and serum thyroxine and TRAb, informed diagnoses.

V is TRBV7-3 and J is TRBJ2-3; 10 bases agree with TRBD2. The sequence came from a woman aged 18-29 years with Graves' hyperthyroidism. Sequences were obtained from blood. In nucleotides, the CDR3 is TGTGCCAGCAGCTTAACACTAGCGGGGTCGGCCCCCCCTCCGCAGTATTTT. It specifies CASSLTLAGSAPPPQYF.